This TCR beta chain was identified in a study of regulatory T cells in long-lasting Graves disease. CDR3-region Arm-PCR and iRepertoire HTBI primers produced the TCR beta libraries. TCRdb analysed the multiplex PCR reads with MiXCR anew, one entry per CDR3 protein. The sample shows approximately 390,000 distinct CDR3 sequences, about 16% of them seen only once. With 1 base removed from V and 1 base from J, the gap between germline ends came to 13 bases. CDR3 length equals 16 residues. CDR1 MDHEN and CDR2 SYDVKM come from the germline V gene. There are many counts of this clonotype. Described time point: newly diagnosed GD, antithyroid drugs for less than 3 months. RNA from PBMCs was the source of the TCR library. The sample was also linked to a second study, of T cells in Graves' hyperthyroidism and ophthalmopathy.

Source: peripheral blood mononuclear cells (PBMCs), taken at new diagnosis, from a patient treated with antithyroid drugs. The clonotype originates from a woman younger than 35 with Graves disease. This chain links TRBV28 with TRBJ2-5; D may be TRBD1 or TRBD2 (6 bases each). The CDR3 sequence: CASSLFRTGAQETQYF. The CDR3 DNA reads as TGTGCCAGCAGTTTATTCCGTACGGGGGCCCAAGAGACCCAGTACTTC.